These 15 T cell receptor beta chains were sequenced from one sample in a study of CD8+ T cells in alopecia areata listed by TCRdb under 2018. The library was generated by the immunoSEQ multiplex PCR assay. For TCR sequencing, RNA was extracted from every sample and reverse transcribed into cDNA to serve as template. TCRdb holds this immuneACCESS table with in-frame rearrangements only. Some clones are missing; in checked studies, unresolved V genes explain under half, and the rest has no known cause. This sample holds about 120,000 clones; 50% to 55% were observed only once. Clones ranked in the top ten supply roughly 0.5% of the sample. In the paper's terms, the time point label means: around 29 days on oral tofacitinib. Taken with the paper, the label for treatment or condition translates to: oral pan-JAK inhibitor, 5-10 mg twice daily. The sample consisted of CD4+ T cells sorted from blood, taken at week 4, from a patient treated with tofacitinib. The source is a human donor with alopecia areata.

The V call is TRBV30, the J call TRBJ1-2; D might be TRBD1 (6 bases). The CDR3 covers 12 residues. CDR1 and CDR2 from the germline V gene are GTSNPN and SVGIG (reference sequence). Between the trimmed V and J ends, which lost 2 bases and 7 bases, there was a span of 11 bases. CDR3 nucleotide sequence: TGTGCCTGGAGTTTACGGACAGTTGGCTACACCTTC. Amino acids: CAWSLRTVGYTF.

This clone has more than one count but fewer than ten. V is TRBV11-2 and J is TRBJ1-5; 11 bases line up with TRBD1. Trimming removed 5 bases from V and 6 bases from J; junction bases left unmatched: 12. This CDR3 comprises 17 residues. CDR1 is SGHAT, CDR2 FQNNGV, per germline. The CDR3: CASSGGTGGLGSQPQHF. The CDR3 DNA is TGTGCCAGCAGCGGCGGGACAGGGGGACTAGGAAGTCAGCCCCAGCATTTT.

About this clone: Other DNA sequences from this sample encode an identical CDR3 as well. The CDR3 protein is CSGGGGDGYTF. The CDR3 coding sequence is TGCAGCGGCGGGGGCGGGGATGGCTACACCTTC. This chain joins TRBV29-1 and TRBJ1-2, with D perhaps TRBD1 (6 bases). CDR1 is SQVTM and CDR2 is ANQGSEA in the germline V gene. The germline V and J ends were trimmed by 7 bases and 6 bases, with 12 bases remaining between them. The CDR3 contains 11 residues.

This sequence joins TRBV5-6 and TRBJ1-6; no firm D call. V lost 1 base, J lost 3 bases, and 5 bases lay in between. Germline V gene lookup returns CDR1 SGHDT and CDR2 YYEEEE. The CDR3 loop spans 14 amino acids. This CDR3 is CASSLMGYNSPLHF. The CDR3, as DNA: TGTGCCAGCAGCTTGATGGGCTATAATTCACCCCTCCACTTT. The entire variable domain, with the rest obtained from reference TRBV5-6 and TRBJ1-6, is as follows: DAGVTQSPTHLIKTRGQQVTLRCSPKSGHDTVSWYQQALGQGPQFIFQYYEEEERQRGNFPDRFSGHQFPNYSSELNVNALLLGDSALYLCASSLMGYNSPLHFGNGTRLTVT.

The chain carries TRBV29-1 and TRBJ1-3; D perhaps matches TRBD1 (6 bases). Germline V gene lookup returns CDR1 SQVTM and CDR2 ANQGSEA. There are 14 residues in the CDR3. The V end lost 4 bases, the J end lost 3 bases, and 13 bases lay between the germline ends. This CDR3 reads CSVGRGLGGNTIYF. The CDR3 coding sequence is TGCAGCGTTGGACGGGGGCTTGGTGGAAACACCATATATTTT.

The chain combines TRBV27 with TRBJ1-2; 7 bases match TRBD1. The germline gives CDR1 MNHEY, CDR2 SMNVEV (reference sequence). The CDR3 runs to 14 residues. V was clipped by 5 bases and J by 4 bases; unmatched bases: 7. The CDR3: CASSLQTGSYGYTF. In DNA, the CDR3 is TGTGCCAGCAGTCTCCAGACAGGGTCCTATGGCTACACCTTC.

The chain employs TRBV5-4 and TRBJ2-3; D is ambiguous. This CDR3 has 13 amino acids. Germline V CDR1 and CDR2: SGHNT, YYREEE (reference sequence). Between the trimmed V and J ends, which lost 4 bases and 6 bases, there was a span of 12 bases. The CDR3 is CASSPRMGDTQYF. The CDR3 DNA sequence: TGTGCCAGCAGCCCCCGGATGGGGGATACGCAGTATTTT.

This sequence joins TRBV9 and TRBJ2-3; 7 nucleotides agree with TRBD1. This CDR3 contains 12 residues. CDR1 is SGDLS and CDR2 is YYNGEE in the germline V gene. V trimming: 7 bases; J trimming: 3 bases; junction bases outside the gene matches: 2. Here the CDR3 reads CASGDSTDTQYF. In nucleotides, the CDR3 is TGTGCCAGCGGGGACAGTACAGATACGCAGTATTTT.

V gene TRBV9 combines with J gene TRBJ2-6; tentatively, D is TRBD1 (5 bases). Germline assignment: CDR1 SGDLS and CDR2 YYNGEE. V gave up 6 bases and J gave up 0 bases, with 10 bases separating them. The CDR3 has 15 residues. In DNA form, the CDR3 reads TGTGCCAGCAACAGGCGGAGCTCTGGGGCCAACGTCCTGACTTTC. Translated: CASNRRSSGANVLTF.

The chain links TRBV7-9 to TRBJ1-1, with D uncertain. Germline CDR1 SEHNR, CDR2 FQNEAQ (reference sequence). The length of the CDR3 is 15 residues. V lost 3 bases and J lost 0, with 11 bases in between. In DNA, the CDR3 is TGTGCCAGCAGCTTGGCCAGCCTTATGAACACTGAAGCTTTCTTT. Protein: CASSLASLMNTEAFF.

The chain links TRBV27 to TRBJ2-5; 8 bases align to TRBD1. Losses at the gene ends were 5 bases for V and 5 bases for J; bases not matched to a gene: 4. Germline loops: CDR1 MNHEY, CDR2 SMNVEV (reference sequence). The CDR3 loop spans 13 amino acids. As DNA, the CDR3 is TGTGCCAGCAGTCACAGGGGGACGGAGACCCAGTACTTC. Protein: CASSHRGTETQYF.

The chain recombines TRBV7-9 with TRBJ2-7; TRBD1 agrees at 10 bases. CDR3 length: 14 amino acids. The V gene's germline CDR1 is SEHNR and CDR2 FQNEAQ (reference sequence). Germline trimming cut 4 bases from V and 5 bases from J; bases unmatched to any gene: 5. CDR3 nucleotides: TGTGCCAGCAGCTCCCGGGACAGGGGCGACGAGCAGTACTTC. Encoded protein: CASSSRDRGDEQYF.

This clone was seen a handful of times. The rearrangement joins TRBV5-1 to TRBJ2-1; perhaps TRBD1 as D (7 bases). Trimming took 4 bases from V and 7 from J, leaving 21 bases between them. CDR1 and CDR2 (germline): SGHRS, YFSETQ. CDR3 length: 16 amino acids. As DNA, the CDR3 is TGCGCCAGCAGCCCCCAGGAGGGGGCAAATGTAAATGAGCAGTTCTTC. Protein: CASSPQEGANVNEQFF.

The V gene is TRBV7-9, the J gene TRBJ2-5; a possible D gene is TRBD2 (5 bases). CDR1 SEHNR and CDR2 FQNEAQ come from the germline V gene (reference sequence). V lost 6 bases and J 7 bases, leaving 18 bases between the germline ends. The CDR3 contains 14 residues. The CDR3 bases are TGTGCCAGCAGTACCCTGAGTGGACGGGGGACCCAGTACTTC. As protein: CASSTLSGRGTQYF.

V and J are TRBV25-1 and TRBJ1-6; 7 bases agree with TRBD1. Per germline, CDR1 MGHDK and CDR2 SYGVNS. This CDR3 is built from 14 residues. Trimming at V came to 11 bases and at J to 9 bases, leaving 13 bases not matched to a gene. CDR3 DNA sequence: TGTGCCTCGGGGGGACAGCTGATCGGTTCACCCCTCCACTTT. Translation: CASGGQLIGSPLHF.